Here is one T cell receptor beta chain with its context. Its antigen is currently unknown. Unstimulated Tregs (CD4+CD25+CD127-) and CD4+CD25- non-Tregs were sorted from PBMCs. The table came from immunoSEQ multiplex PCR; TCRdb's copy has only in-frame clones and leaves some out. Of around 98,000 clones in the sample, over 85% are singletons; the top ten hold 0.46%. The sample originates from a study of Tregs in tolerant kidney transplant recipients. Study-level findings and limits: Expanding Tregs on activated donor B cells appeared to best identify donor-specific TCRbeta clones. This study did not directly address biological reproducibility.

Trimming at V came to 3 bases and at J to 0 bases, leaving 2 bases not matched to a gene. The germline gives CDR1 SGHNT, CDR2 YYREEE (reference sequence). The CDR3 is 16 amino acids. This clonotype was sampled from a human donor who received a combined kidney and bone marrow transplant. The sample here was CD4+ T cells from blood, taken before the transplant. J is TRBJ2-3 and V is TRBV5-4; 12 nucleotides match TRBD2. The CDR3 DNA follows: TGTGCCAGCAGCTCGGGGACTAGCGGGAGCACAGATACGCAGTATTTT. This translates into CASSSGTSGSTDTQYF.